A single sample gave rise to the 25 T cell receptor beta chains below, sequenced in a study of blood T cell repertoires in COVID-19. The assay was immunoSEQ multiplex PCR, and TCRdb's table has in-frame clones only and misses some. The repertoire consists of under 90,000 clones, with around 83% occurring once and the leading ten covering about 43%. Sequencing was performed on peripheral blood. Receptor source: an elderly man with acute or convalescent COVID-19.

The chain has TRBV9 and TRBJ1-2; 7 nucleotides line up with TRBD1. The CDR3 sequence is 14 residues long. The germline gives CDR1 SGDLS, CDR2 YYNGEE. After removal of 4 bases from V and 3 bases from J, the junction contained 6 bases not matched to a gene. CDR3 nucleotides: TGTGCCAGCAGCCCCAGGGACAGCGACTATGGCTACACCTTC. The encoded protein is CASSPRDSDYGYTF.

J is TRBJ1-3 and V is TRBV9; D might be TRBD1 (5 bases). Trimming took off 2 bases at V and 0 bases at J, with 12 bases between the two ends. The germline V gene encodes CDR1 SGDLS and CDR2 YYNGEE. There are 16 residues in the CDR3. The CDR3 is CASSVADTNSGNTIYF. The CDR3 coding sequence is TGTGCCAGCAGCGTTGCGGACACGAACTCTGGAAACACCATATATTTT.

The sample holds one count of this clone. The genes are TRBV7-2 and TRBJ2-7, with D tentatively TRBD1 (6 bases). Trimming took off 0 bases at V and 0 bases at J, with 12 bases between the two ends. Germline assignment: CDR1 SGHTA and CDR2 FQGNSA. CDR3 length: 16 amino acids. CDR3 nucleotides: TGTGCCAGCAGCTTAGCGGGGGACATTTACTCCTACGAGCAGTACTTC. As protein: CASSLAGDIYSYEQYF.

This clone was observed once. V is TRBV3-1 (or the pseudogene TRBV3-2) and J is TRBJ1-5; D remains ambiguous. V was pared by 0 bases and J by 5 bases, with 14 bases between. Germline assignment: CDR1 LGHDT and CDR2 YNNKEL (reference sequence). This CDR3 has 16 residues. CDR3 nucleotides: TGTGCCAGCAGCCAAGATTGGGAGGACCGAGATCAGCCCCAGCATTTT. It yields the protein CASSQDWEDRDQPQHF.

Written as DNA, the CDR3 is TGTGCAAGTCGCCTCCGGGACAGGGTCTACCACGAGCAGTACTTC. Residues: CASRLRDRVYHEQYF. The chain couples TRBV12-2 to TRBJ2-7; the table's D call, TRBD1, was not checked against the DNA. TRBV12-2 has pseudogene status. CDR3 length equals 15 residues.

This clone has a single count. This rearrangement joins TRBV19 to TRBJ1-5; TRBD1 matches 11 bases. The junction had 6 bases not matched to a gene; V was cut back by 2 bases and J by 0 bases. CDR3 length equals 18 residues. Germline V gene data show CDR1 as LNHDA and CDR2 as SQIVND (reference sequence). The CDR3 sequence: CASSIPGQGVYSNQPQHF. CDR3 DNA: TGTGCCAGTAGTATACCGGGACAGGGGGTCTATAGCAATCAGCCCCAGCATTTT. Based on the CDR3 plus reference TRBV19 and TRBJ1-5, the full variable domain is DGGITQSPKYLFRKEGQNVTLSCEQNLNHDAMYWYRQDPGQGLRLIYYSQIVNDFQKGDIAEGYSVSREKKESFPLTVTSAQKNPTAFYLCASSIPGQGVYSNQPQHFGDGTRLSIL.

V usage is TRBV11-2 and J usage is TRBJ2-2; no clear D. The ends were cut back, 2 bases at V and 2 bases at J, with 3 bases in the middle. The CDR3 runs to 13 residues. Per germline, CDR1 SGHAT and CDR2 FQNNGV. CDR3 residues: CASSLPNTGELFF. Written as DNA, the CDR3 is TGTGCCAGCAGCTTACCTAACACCGGGGAGCTGTTTTTT.

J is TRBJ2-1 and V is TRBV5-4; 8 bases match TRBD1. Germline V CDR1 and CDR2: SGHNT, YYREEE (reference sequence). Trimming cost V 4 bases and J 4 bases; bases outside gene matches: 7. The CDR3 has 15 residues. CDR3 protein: CASSTGQGRYNEQFF. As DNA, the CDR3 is TGTGCCAGCAGCACCGGACAGGGTCGATACAATGAGCAGTTCTTC.

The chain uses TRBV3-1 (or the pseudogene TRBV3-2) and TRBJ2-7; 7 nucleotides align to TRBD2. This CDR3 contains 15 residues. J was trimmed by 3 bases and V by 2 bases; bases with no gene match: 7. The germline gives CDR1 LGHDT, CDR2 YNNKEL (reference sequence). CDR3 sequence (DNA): TGTGCCAGCAGCCAACTTCGACTAGCCAGCTACGAGCAGTACTTC. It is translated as CASSQLRLASYEQYF.

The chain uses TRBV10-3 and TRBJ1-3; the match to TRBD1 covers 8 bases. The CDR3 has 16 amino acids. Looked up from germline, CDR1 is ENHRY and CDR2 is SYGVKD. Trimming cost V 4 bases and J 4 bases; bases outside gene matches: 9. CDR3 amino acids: CAISGRTGLGGNTIYF. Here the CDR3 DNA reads TGTGCCATCAGTGGGAGGACAGGGCTGGGAGGAAACACCATATATTTT.

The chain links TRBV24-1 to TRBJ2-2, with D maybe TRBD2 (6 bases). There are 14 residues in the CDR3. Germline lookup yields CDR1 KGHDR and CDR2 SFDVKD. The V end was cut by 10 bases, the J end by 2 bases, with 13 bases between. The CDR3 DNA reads TGTGCCACGGGAGCGGGCTTTAACACCGGGGAGCTGTTTTTT. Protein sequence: CATGAGFNTGELFF.

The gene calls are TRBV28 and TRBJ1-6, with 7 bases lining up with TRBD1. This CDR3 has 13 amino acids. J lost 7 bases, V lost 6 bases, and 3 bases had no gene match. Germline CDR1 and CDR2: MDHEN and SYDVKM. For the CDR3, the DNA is TGTGCCAGCAGGACAGGGTACAATTCACCCCTCCACTTT. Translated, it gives CASRTGYNSPLHF. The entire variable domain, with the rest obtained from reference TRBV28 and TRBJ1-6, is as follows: DVKVTQSSRYLVKRTGEKVFLECVQDMDHENMFWYRQDPGLGLRLIYFSYDVKMKEKGDIPEGYSVSREKKERFSLILESASTNQTSMYLCASRTGYNSPLHFGNGTRLTVT.

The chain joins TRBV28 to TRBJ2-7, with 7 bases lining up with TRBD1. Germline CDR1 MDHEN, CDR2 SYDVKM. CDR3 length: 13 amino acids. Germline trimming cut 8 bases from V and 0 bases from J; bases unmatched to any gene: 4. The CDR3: CASATGVSYEQYF. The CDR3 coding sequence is TGTGCCAGCGCCACAGGGGTCTCCTACGAGCAGTACTTC.

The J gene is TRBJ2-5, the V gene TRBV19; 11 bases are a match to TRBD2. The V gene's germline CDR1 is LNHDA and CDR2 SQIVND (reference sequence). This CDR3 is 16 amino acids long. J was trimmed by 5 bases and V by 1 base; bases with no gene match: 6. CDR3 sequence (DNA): TGTGCCAGTAGTATAGTAGCGGGAGGGCCTAGGGAGACCCAGTACTTC. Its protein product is CASSIVAGGPRETQYF.

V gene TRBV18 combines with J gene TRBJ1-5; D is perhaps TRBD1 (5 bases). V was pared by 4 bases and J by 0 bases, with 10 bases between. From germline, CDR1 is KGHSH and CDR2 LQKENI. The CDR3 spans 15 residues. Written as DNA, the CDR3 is TGTGCCAGCTCACGGACAACCTATAGCAATCAGCCCCAGCATTTT. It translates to CASSRTTYSNQPQHF.

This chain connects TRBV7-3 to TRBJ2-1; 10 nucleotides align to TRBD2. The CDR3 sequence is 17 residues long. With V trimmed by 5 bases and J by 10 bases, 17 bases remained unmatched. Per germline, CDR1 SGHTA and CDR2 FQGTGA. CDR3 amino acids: CASSPAGGLLAGDEQFF. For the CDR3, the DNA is TGTGCCAGCAGCCCCGCGGGAGGGCTGCTAGCGGGAGACGAGCAGTTCTTC.

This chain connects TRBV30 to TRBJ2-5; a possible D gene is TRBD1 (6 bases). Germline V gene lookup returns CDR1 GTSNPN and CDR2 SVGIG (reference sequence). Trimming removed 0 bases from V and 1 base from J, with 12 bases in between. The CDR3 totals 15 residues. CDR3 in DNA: TGTGCCTGGAGTGTACTGAGGACAGCCCAAGAGACCCAGTACTTC. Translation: CAWSVLRTAQETQYF.

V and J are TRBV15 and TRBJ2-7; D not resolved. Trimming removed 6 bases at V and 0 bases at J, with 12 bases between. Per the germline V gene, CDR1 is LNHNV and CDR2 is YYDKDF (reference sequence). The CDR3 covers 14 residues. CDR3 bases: TGTGCCACCAGGCCGTCGGCGGCCTCCTACGAGCAGTACTTC. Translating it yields CATRPSAASYEQYF. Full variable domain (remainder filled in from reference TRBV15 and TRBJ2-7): DAMVIQNPRYQVTQFGKPVTLSCSQTLNHNVMYWYQQKSSQAPKLLFHYYDKDFNNEADTPDNFQSRRPNTSFCFLDIRSPGLGDTAMYLCATRPSAASYEQYFGPGTRLTVT.

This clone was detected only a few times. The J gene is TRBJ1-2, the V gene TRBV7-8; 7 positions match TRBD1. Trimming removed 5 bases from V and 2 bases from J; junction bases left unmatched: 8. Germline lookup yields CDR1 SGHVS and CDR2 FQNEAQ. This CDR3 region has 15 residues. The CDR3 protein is CASSRGGQKNYGYTF. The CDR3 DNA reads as TGTGCCAGCAGCCGCGGGGGACAGAAGAACTATGGCTACACCTTC.

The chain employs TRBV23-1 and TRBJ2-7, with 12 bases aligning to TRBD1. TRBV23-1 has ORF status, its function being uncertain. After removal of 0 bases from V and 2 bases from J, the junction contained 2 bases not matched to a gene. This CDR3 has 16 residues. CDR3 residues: CASSQSGTGGPYEQYF. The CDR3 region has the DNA TGCGCCAGCAGTCAATCTGGGACAGGGGGCCCCTACGAGCAGTACTTC.

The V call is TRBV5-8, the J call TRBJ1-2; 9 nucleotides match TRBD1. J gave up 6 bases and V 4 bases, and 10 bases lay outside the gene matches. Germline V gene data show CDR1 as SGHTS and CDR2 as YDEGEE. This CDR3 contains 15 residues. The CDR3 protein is CASSRIYRGQDGYTF. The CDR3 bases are TGTGCCAGCAGCCGGATCTACAGGGGGCAGGATGGCTACACCTTC.

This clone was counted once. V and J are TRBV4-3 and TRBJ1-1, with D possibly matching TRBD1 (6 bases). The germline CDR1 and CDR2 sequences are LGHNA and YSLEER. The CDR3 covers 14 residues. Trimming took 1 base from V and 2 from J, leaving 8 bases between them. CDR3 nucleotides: TGCGCCAGCAGCCAAGGGACAGCAAACACTGAAGCTTTCTTT. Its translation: CASSQGTANTEAFF.

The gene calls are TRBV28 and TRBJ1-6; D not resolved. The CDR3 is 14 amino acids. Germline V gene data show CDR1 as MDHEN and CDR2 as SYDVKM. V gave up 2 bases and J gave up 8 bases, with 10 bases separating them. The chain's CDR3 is CASSLGQEHSPLHF. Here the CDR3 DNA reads TGTGCCAGCAGTTTAGGGCAGGAACATTCACCCCTCCACTTT. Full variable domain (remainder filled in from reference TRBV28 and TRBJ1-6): DVKVTQSSRYLVKRTGEKVFLECVQDMDHENMFWYRQDPGLGLRLIYFSYDVKMKEKGDIPEGYSVSREKKERFSLILESASTNQTSMYLCASSLGQEHSPLHFGNGTRLTVT.

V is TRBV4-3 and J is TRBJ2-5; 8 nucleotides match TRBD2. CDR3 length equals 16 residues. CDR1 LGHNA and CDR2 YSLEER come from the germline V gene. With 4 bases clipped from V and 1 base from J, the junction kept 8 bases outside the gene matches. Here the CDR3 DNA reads TGCGCCAGCAGCCTAATCGGGGGGGCCCTCCAAGAGACCCAGTACTTC. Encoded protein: CASSLIGGALQETQYF.

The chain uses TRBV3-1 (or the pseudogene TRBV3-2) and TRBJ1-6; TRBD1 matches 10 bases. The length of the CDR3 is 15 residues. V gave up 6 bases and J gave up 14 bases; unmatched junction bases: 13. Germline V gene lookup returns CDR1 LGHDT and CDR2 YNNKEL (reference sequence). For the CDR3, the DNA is TGTGCCAGCAGTCGACCGGGACAGGGGTCCTGGGCCCTCCACTTT. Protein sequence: CASSRPGQGSWALHF.